This T cell receptor (beta chain) was sequenced in a study of T-cell memory formation after mild COVID-19. The CDR3 sequence is 14 residues long. In germline, CDR1 is SGHTA, CDR2 FQGNSA. V lost 5 bases and J lost 4; bases outside the gene matches: 6. cDNA libraries for TCR alpha and TCR beta, carrying sample barcodes and UMIs, came from 5'RACE with constant-segment primers. TCRdb reanalysed the 5' RACE reads using MiXCR and keeps one entry per CDR3 protein. The table lists 100,000 to 150,000 distinct CDR3 sequences, more than 15% of them singletons. This clonotype was observed a few times. Sequencing used PBMCs or a T cell subset sorted from them (not recorded which). This clonotype was obtained from an adult woman who had mild COVID-19 (a few samples of this study predate the infection). Cell type and time point are not known. V is TRBV7-2 and J is TRBJ2-7, with 9 positions matching TRBD2. The CDR3 protein is CASSPRLADYEQYF. CDR3 nucleotide sequence: TGTGCCAGCAGCCCCCGACTAGCGGATTACGAGCAGTACTTC.